This T cell receptor beta chain is drawn from a study of PD-L1 blockade in urothelial cancer. TCRdb's table, derived via immunoSEQ multiplex PCR, lists solely in-frame clones and lacks some. The sample gives approximately 100,000 clones, approximately 90% of which show up once; about 0.91% is in the top ten. V shed 2 bases and J shed 1 base, with 23 bases lying between them. Germline V gene lookup returns CDR1 MNHEY and CDR2 SMNVEV (reference sequence). This CDR3 is built from 19 residues. This clone was seen only once. The chain recombines TRBV27 with TRBJ2-5; D might be TRBD2 (6 bases). The clonotype comes from a woman older than 75 with urothelial cancer. The specimen comprised PBMCs, sampled around atezolizumab (anti-PD-L1) treatment. The CDR3 DNA reads as TGTGCCAGCAGTTTAGGTAGGATCCGGCGGGACTCAATCCAAGAGACCCAGTACTTC. Translated, it gives CASSLGRIRRDSIQETQYF.